The 2 T cell receptor beta chains given below trace back to one sample, sequenced in a study of response to subunit inactivated influenza vaccine. One entry per CDR3 protein results from TCRdb running MiXCR on the RT-PCR reads. The sample consists of hundreds of thousands of distinct CDR3 sequences, 7.6% of them appearing once. The specimen was PBMCs from blood, collected around 25 months after vaccination. All receptors come from a man aged 50 to 75 who received an inactivated influenza vaccine.

This rearrangement joins TRBV5-6 to TRBJ2-7; D gene unclear. The CDR3 loop spans 13 amino acids. Germline V gene data show CDR1 as SGHDT and CDR2 as YYEEEE. Trimming stripped 4 bases from V and 12 bases from J, with 20 bases between. This chain's CDR3 is CASSAAGPGRMYF. DNA of the CDR3: TGTGCCAGCAGCGCCGCTGGGCCCGGACGGATGTACTTC.

The chain is built from TRBV29-1 and TRBJ2-5, with TRBD2 matching over 7 bases. Trimming removed 6 bases from V and 2 bases from J; junction bases left unmatched: 6. CDR3 length: 13 amino acids. CDR1 SQVTM and CDR2 ANQGSEA come from the germline V gene. In nucleotides, the CDR3 is TGCAGCGTGGGGGGGGGAAAACAAGAGACCCAGTACTTC. Its protein is CSVGGGKQETQYF.